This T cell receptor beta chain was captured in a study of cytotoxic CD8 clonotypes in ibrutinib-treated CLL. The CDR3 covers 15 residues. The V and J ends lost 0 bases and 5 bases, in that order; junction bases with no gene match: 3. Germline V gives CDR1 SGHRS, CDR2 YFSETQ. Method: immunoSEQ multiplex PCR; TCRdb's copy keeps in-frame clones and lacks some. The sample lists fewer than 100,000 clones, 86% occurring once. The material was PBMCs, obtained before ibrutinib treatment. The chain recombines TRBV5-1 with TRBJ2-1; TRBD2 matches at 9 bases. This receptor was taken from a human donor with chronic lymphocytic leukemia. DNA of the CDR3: TGCGCCAGCAGCTTGGTTCTAGCGGGACACAATGAGCAGTTCTTC. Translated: CASSLVLAGHNEQFF.